This TCR beta chain was identified in a study of cytomegalovirus exposure and HLA in healthy donors. Overall study: From HLA-typed donors, an early data release held around 85 million unique TCRs.

Whole-study findings and limits: Among TCR sequences, most were rare, though some public TCRs appeared in many donors.

PCR was performed using 60 Vbeta and 13 Jbeta primers. TCRdb's copy holds only in-frame clones and misses some; the assay was immunoSEQ multiplex PCR. The table shows 150,000 or so clones, with roughly 80% occurring only once. On this clone: Its antigen is undetermined.

This cohort consisted of healthy bone marrow donors. Germline V gives CDR1 SGHTA, CDR2 FQGNSA. The CDR3 spans 14 residues. The V gene lost 1 base and the J gene lost 5 bases, with 11 bases spanning the gap. The chain links TRBV7-2 to TRBJ1-1; a possible D gene is TRBD1 (5 bases). The specimen was PBMCs. The receptor was isolated from a woman aged 18-29 years in good health and CMV-seropositive. CDR3 in amino acids: CASSLVQGGTEAFF. CDR3 DNA: TGTGCCAGCAGCTTAGTCCAGGGTGGGACTGAAGCTTTCTTT.